This T cell receptor (beta chain) was sequenced for a study of synovial regulatory T cells in juvenile arthritis. Whole-study results and caveats: iaTreg cells shared more CDR3 sequences with synovial Tregs than other blood Tregs did. Compared with other blood Treg cells, inflammation-associated Treg cells had reduced TCR diversity.

TCRdb keeps only in-frame clones here, not all; method: immunoSEQ multiplex PCR. Its clone listing holds about 1,400 clones. This CDR3 spans 15 amino acids. No DNA accompanies this entry. Germline-derived CDR1 and CDR2 are LNHDA and SQIVND (reference sequence). iaTreg cells were HLA-DR+ Treg cells. Median age around 10 years (about 2.1-25); median disease duration about 7 years (0.2-19.1). Judged by frequency, this clone is medium-sized. Its specificity is unknown. The clonotype originates from a donor aged 2-35 years with juvenile idiopathic arthritis. The chain carries TRBV19 and TRBJ1-6; TCRdb proposes TRBD1, but this gene call is untestable without DNA. The sample comprised Treg cells from blood. The subset here: HLA-DR+ inflammation-associated blood Treg cells. CDR3 residues: CASSGTASYNSPLHF.